These 22 T cell receptor beta chains originate from one sample sequenced in a study of shared clonotypes between healthy human individuals. Generated by immunoSEQ multiplex PCR, the TCRdb table keeps only in-frame clones and is missing some. Of roughly 490,000 clones in the sample, 65% to 80% were seen once. Sequencing used PBMCs. Receptor source: a middle-aged woman in good health. Some clones in this sample may be carry-over from other donors' samples.

This clone was seen just once. The chain joins TRBV11-2 to TRBJ2-2, with D possibly matching TRBD2 (5 bases). The V gene's germline CDR1 is SGHAT and CDR2 FQNNGV. V lost 0 bases, J lost 5 bases, and 10 bases lay in between. The CDR3 runs 15 residues. The CDR3 DNA follows: TGTGCCAGCAGCTTAGACGGGCCGGGGACCGGGGAGCTGTTTTTT. Translating gives CASSLDGPGTGELFF.

The chain combines TRBV6-1 with TRBJ1-1, with TRBD1 matching over 7 bases. Germline CDR1 reads MNHNS; CDR2 reads SASEGT. V trimming: 6 bases; J trimming: 1 base; junction bases outside the gene matches: 5. This CDR3 region has 14 residues. For the CDR3, the DNA is TGTGCCAGCAGGAGGTCAGGGGGGAACACTGAAGCTTTCTTT. Its protein is CASRRSGGNTEAFF.

This clone has at least ten counts. V is TRBV6-5 and J is TRBJ2-5, with 10 bases matching TRBD2. V trimming: 2 bases; J trimming: 4 bases; junction bases outside the gene matches: 4. This CDR3 is 15 amino acids long. Germline CDR1 reads MNHEY; CDR2 reads SVGAGI. The chain's CDR3 is CASSYEAGGPETQYF. The CDR3 bases are TGTGCCAGCAGTTACGAAGCGGGAGGGCCAGAGACCCAGTACTTC.

By proportion, this clone is medium-sized. The sample has other DNA sequences that encode this CDR3 too. The gene calls are TRBV25-1 and TRBJ2-2, with D maybe TRBD1 (6 bases). Germline V gives CDR1 MGHDK, CDR2 SYGVNS. This CDR3 spans 14 amino acids. V was clipped by 0 bases and J by 6 bases, with 8 bases between them. CDR3 DNA: TGTGCCAGCAGTGAATATGAGGGGGCCGGGGAGCTGTTTTTT. It yields the protein CASSEYEGAGELFF.

The CDR3 DNA follows: TGTGCCAGCTCACCCGGGGCGACAGGTCCCTTCTCTGGAAACACCATATATTTT. Translating gives CASSPGATGPFSGNTIYF. The chain is built from TRBV18 and TRBJ1-3, with TRBD1 as a possible D gene (6 bases). The CDR3 loop spans 18 amino acids. V was trimmed by 3 bases and J by 0 bases, leaving 18 bases between them. Looked up from germline, CDR1 is KGHSH and CDR2 is LQKENI.

In this sample, this clone turned up many times. V gene TRBV7-9 combines with J gene TRBJ2-7; D may be TRBD1 (6 bases). Trimming removed 8 bases from V and 4 bases from J, with 6 bases in between. The CDR3 extends over 10 amino acids. CDR1 is SEHNR and CDR2 is FQNEAQ in the germline V gene (reference sequence). The chain's CDR3 is CASGQYEQYF. For the CDR3, the DNA is TGTGCCAGCGGACAGTACGAGCAGTACTTC.

The chain links TRBV7-3 to TRBJ1-2, with D maybe TRBD1 (5 bases). CDR1 SGHTA and CDR2 FQGTGA come from the germline V gene. V lost 2 bases to trimming and J lost 8 bases, with 12 bases between them. This CDR3 is 13 amino acids long. The CDR3 DNA reads as TGTGCCAGCAGCTTACGGCAGGGCGGCGGCTACACCTTC. It encodes CASSLRQGGGYTF.

V gene TRBV29-1 combines with J gene TRBJ2-1; 7 nucleotides match TRBD2. V was pared by 2 bases and J by 4 bases, with 11 bases of the junction left unmatched. Germline V gene data show CDR1 as SQVTM and CDR2 as ANQGSEA. The CDR3 runs to 16 residues. The CDR3 is CSVELRTSPPYNEQFF. The DNA for the CDR3 is TGCAGCGTTGAACTTCGGACTAGTCCCCCTTACAATGAGCAGTTCTTC.

The chain combines TRBV18 with TRBJ1-4, with 7 positions matching TRBD1. J lost 2 bases, V lost 3 bases, and 0 bases had no gene match. CDR1 is KGHSH, CDR2 LQKENI, per germline. The CDR3 sequence is 14 residues long. The CDR3 sequence: CASSPTGTNEKLFF. In nucleotides, the CDR3 is TGTGCCAGCTCACCGACAGGGACTAATGAAAAACTGTTTTTT.

The chain joins TRBV4-2 to TRBJ2-5; D is uncertain. V lost 2 bases to trimming and J lost 3 bases, with 7 bases between them. Per germline, CDR1 LGHNA and CDR2 YNFKEQ. The CDR3 totals 13 residues. The DNA of the CDR3 is TGTGCCAGCAGCCAAACCTCCGAAGAGACCCAGTACTTC. The encoded protein is CASSQTSEETQYF.

This clone was detected only a few times. Distinct nucleotide sequences in the sample also encode this CDR3. V is TRBV30 and J is TRBJ1-1; TRBD1 matches 7 bases. V lost 5 bases and J lost 1; bases outside the gene matches: 4. Germline V gene data show CDR1 as GTSNPN and CDR2 as SVGIG (reference sequence). The CDR3 length is 13 residues. In nucleotides, the CDR3 is TGTGCCTGGGGGGGACAGTCGAACACTGAAGCTTTCTTT. Translation gives CAWGGQSNTEAFF.

The rearrangement links TRBV5-1 to TRBJ2-2; tentatively, D is TRBD2 (5 bases). The ends were cut back, 4 bases at V and 6 bases at J, with 7 bases in the middle. The CDR3 spans 12 residues. Germline V gene lookup returns CDR1 SGHRS and CDR2 YFSETQ. The DNA for the CDR3 is TGCGCCAGCAGCCAACTAGCCGGGGAGCTGTTTTTT. Translated: CASSQLAGELFF.

The chain employs TRBV5-1 and TRBJ1-4; D not resolved. Trimming took off 0 bases at V and 3 bases at J, with 12 bases between the two ends. CDR3 length: 16 amino acids. The V gene's germline CDR1 is SGHRS and CDR2 YFSETQ. The DNA for the CDR3 is TGCGCCAGCAGCTTGGTTGCGGGGTTGTCTAATGAAAAACTGTTTTTT. Translation gives CASSLVAGLSNEKLFF.

This sequence joins TRBV2 and TRBJ1-1, with D possibly TRBD1 on 5 matching bases. The CDR3 has 15 amino acids. Trimming stripped 6 bases from V and 0 bases from J, with 14 bases between. CDR1 is SNHLY and CDR2 is FYNNEI in the germline V gene. The CDR3: CASREWEQVNTEAFF. The CDR3 bases are TGTGCCAGCAGAGAGTGGGAACAGGTGAACACTGAAGCTTTCTTT.

The chain employs TRBV7-2 and TRBJ1-1, with unresolved D. CDR1 is SGHTA, CDR2 FQGNSA, per germline. CDR3 size: 15 residues. Between the trimmed V and J ends, which lost 5 bases and 2 bases, there was a span of 15 bases. The DNA of the CDR3 is TGTGCCAGCAGCCGAACCCAAAGCGGAAACACTGAAGCTTTCTTT. Protein product: CASSRTQSGNTEAFF.

The gene calls are TRBV7-9 and TRBJ1-4, with a weak D call TRBD1 (5 bases). The CDR3 extends over 15 amino acids. The V gene lost 4 bases and the J gene lost 3 bases, with 12 bases spanning the gap. CDR1 is SEHNR and CDR2 is FQNEAQ in the germline V gene (reference sequence). The CDR3 coding sequence is TGTGCCAGCAGCTCAAACAGGAGAGCTAATGAAAAACTGTTTTTT. Protein: CASSSNRRANEKLFF.

This clone came up a few times. This chain joins TRBV5-1 and TRBJ2-2, with 14 bases matching TRBD2. V dropped 7 bases and J dropped 6; count of bases not matched to a gene: 23. The CDR3 has 21 amino acids. Germline V gene data show CDR1 as SGHRS and CDR2 as YFSETQ. CDR3 coding DNA: TGCGCCAGCGCCCCCTTTGCCGGGACTAGCGGGAGCGGAAGTAAAGCCGGGGAGCTGTTTTTT. Translation: CASAPFAGTSGSGSKAGELFF.

In DNA, the CDR3 is TGTGCCAGCAGCTCCCCCGGGACAGGGGGGGGTTTTTTGAACACTGAAGCTTTCTTT. Translation: CASSSPGTGGGFLNTEAFF. The genes are TRBV11-2 and TRBJ1-1; 11 positions agree with TRBD1. The germline V gene has CDR1 SGHAT and CDR2 FQNNGV. Losses at the gene ends were 4 bases for V and 0 bases for J; bases not matched to a gene: 13. CDR3 length equals 19 residues. Looking up the rest from reference TRBV11-2 and TRBJ1-1 gives the full variable domain: EAGVAQSPRYKIIEKRQSVAFWCNPISGHATLYWYQQILGQGPKLLIQFQNNGVVDDSQLPKDRFSAERLKGVDSTLKIQPAKLEDSAVYLCASSSPGTGGGFLNTEAFFGQGTRLTVV.

The CDR3 loop reads CASSLQGASEETQYF. The CDR3 DNA reads TGTGCCAGCAGTTTGCAGGGGGCAAGCGAGGAGACCCAGTACTTC. V and J are TRBV28 and TRBJ2-5; 8 nucleotides line up with TRBD1. V lost 3 bases and J lost 5; bases outside the gene matches: 8. Germline V gene sequence: CDR1 MDHEN, CDR2 SYDVKM. The CDR3 is made up of 15 amino acids.

The rearrangement joins TRBV21-1 to TRBJ2-1; the table assigns TRBD1, which was not confirmed against the DNA. TRBV21-1 is described as a pseudogene. There are 16 residues in the CDR3. CDR3 loop: CASPEGVRLGDNEQFF. DNA of the CDR3: TGTGCCAGCCCCGAAGGGGTTAGACTTGGGGACAATGAGCAGTTCTTC.

The chain links TRBV28 to TRBJ2-3, with D tentatively TRBD2 (6 bases). The germline V and J ends were trimmed by 2 bases and 1 base, with 13 bases remaining between them. The CDR3 totals 16 residues. CDR1 and CDR2 from the germline V gene are MDHEN and SYDVKM. The CDR3 bases are TGTGCCAGCAGTTTACCCCTCGGGAGCGGCACAGATACGCAGTATTTT. Its protein is CASSLPLGSGTDTQYF. Combining the CDR3 with reference TRBV28 and TRBJ2-3 gives the whole variable domain DVKVTQSSRYLVKRTGEKVFLECVQDMDHENMFWYRQDPGLGLRLIYFSYDVKMKEKGDIPEGYSVSREKKERFSLILESASTNQTSMYLCASSLPLGSGTDTQYFGPGTRLTVL.

The chain combines TRBV28 with TRBJ2-2, with TRBD1 as a possible D gene (5 bases). Germline-derived CDR1 and CDR2 are MDHEN and SYDVKM. This CDR3 is built from 18 residues. Between the trimmed V and J ends, which lost 3 bases and 4 bases, there was a span of 21 bases. The chain's CDR3 is CASSLPSLGAPSTGELFF. DNA for the CDR3: TGTGCCAGCAGTTTGCCATCCCTAGGGGCCCCGAGCACCGGGGAGCTGTTTTTT.